A selection of T cell receptor beta chains follows, all from one sample in a study of T cell repertoires in cytomegalovirus infection. What these receptors recognize is not known. MiXCR was run by TCRdb on the reads, yielding one entry per CDR3 protein. The sample holds a few hundred thousand distinct CDR3 sequences, about 42% seen once. This specimen consisted of cultured PBMCs, obtained from culture after CMV antigen stimulation. These receptors came from a human donor in good health (CMV status not recorded). Some clones in this sample may be carry-over from other donors' samples. The CDR3 runs from the conserved cysteine through the conserved F or W. D genes are given only for firm matches. Clone size is not always given. Where it is, it says once, few, many or a class for expanded clones.

d_call,clone_size,j_call,v_call,cdr3_aa,cdr3_nt
.,.,TRBJ2-1,TRBV12-3/TRBV12-4,CASSSSKRAGPNNEQFF,TGTGCCAGCAGTTCAAGTAAAAGAGCCGGGCCCAACAATGAGCAGTTCTTC
.,.,TRBJ2-1,TRBV10-3,CAITSRDYNEQFF,TGTGCCATCACCAGCCGGGACTACAATGAGCAGTTCTTC
TRBD1,.,TRBJ2-2,TRBV6-1,CASSRGQFAGELFF,TGTGCCAGCAGTAGGGGACAGTTCGCCGGGGAGCTGTTTTTT
TRBD2,.,TRBJ2-1,TRBV12-5,CASGSPMVVRETYNEQFF,TGTGCTAGTGGTTCCCCTATGGTTGTGCGGGAGACTTACAATGAGCAGTTCTTC
.,.,TRBJ2-7,TRBV20-1,CSAARGRAPYEQYF,TGCAGTGCTGCCAGGGGGAGGGCCCCCTACGAGCAGTACTTC
.,.,TRBJ1-5,TRBV12-3/TRBV12-4,CASSSRGGGNQPQHF,TGTGCCAGCAGTTCCCGCGGGGGTGGCAATCAGCCCCAGCATTTT
.,many,TRBJ1-1,TRBV7-2,CASSSLSVNTEAFF,TGTGCCAGCAGCTCCCTAAGTGTGAACACTGAAGCTTTCTTT
TRBD1,few,TRBJ2-2,TRBV11-3,CASSWGSGTGTGELFF,TGTGCCAGCAGCTGGGGTTCCGGGACAGGGACCGGGGAGCTGTTTTTT
TRBD1,few,TRBJ1-5,TRBV20-1,CSARGPPGQKYNQPQHF,TGCAGTGCTAGGGGTCCACCGGGACAGAAATACAATCAGCCCCAGCATTTT
.,many,TRBJ2-6,TRBV7-2,CASSLAYLSGANVLTF,TGTGCCAGCAGCTTAGCGTACCTCTCTGGGGCCAACGTCCTGACTTTC
.,.,TRBJ1-2,TRBV20-1,CSARWENYGYTF,TGCAGTGCTAGATGGGAGAACTATGGCTACACCTTC
.,few,TRBJ1-1,TRBV7-3,CASSPKSRAGGGTEAFF,TGTGCCAGCAGCCCCAAGAGCAGGGCGGGGGGAGGCACTGAAGCTTTCTTT
TRBD1,.,TRBJ1-6,TRBV7-2,CASSLGVDRSSPLHF,TGTGCCAGCAGCTTAGGCGTGGACAGGAGTTCACCCCTCCACTTT
.,.,TRBJ1-5,TRBV7-2,CASSSGVFQPQHF,TGTGCCAGCAGCTCCGGGGTCTTTCAGCCCCAGCATTTT
.,.,TRBJ2-1,TRBV27,CASSDQRGGNEQFF,TGTGCCAGCAGTGACCAAAGGGGAGGCAATGAGCAGTTCTTC
.,.,TRBJ1-2,TRBV6-5,CASSYLPFREGANYGYTF,TGTGCCAGCAGTTACCTTCCCTTTCGCGAGGGAGCTAACTATGGCTACACCTTC
.,few,TRBJ1-6,TRBV7-9,CASRFGNSPLHF,TGTGCCAGCAGATTTGGAAATTCACCCCTCCACTTT
.,.,TRBJ2-2,TRBV7-2,CASTWDGGFTGELFF,TGTGCCAGCACCTGGGACGGGGGATTCACCGGGGAGCTGTTTTTT
TRBD2,once,TRBJ2-1,TRBV20-1,CSASSGGAYNEQFF,TGCAGTGCCTCTAGCGGGGGGGCGTACAATGAGCAGTTCTTC
TRBD2,.,TRBJ2-7,TRBV7-2,CASSTSGGSPYEQYF,TGTGCCAGCAGCACTAGCGGGGGATCCCCCTACGAGCAGTACTTC
.,few,TRBJ2-1,TRBV19,CASSATSLGEQFF,TGTGCCAGTAGTGCTACTAGTTTGGGTGAGCAGTTCTTC
TRBD2,.,TRBJ2-5,TRBV5-4,CASSLAYGGRGETQYF,TGTGCCAGCAGCTTGGCCTACGGCGGGAGGGGAGAGACCCAGTACTTC
TRBD2,.,TRBJ2-1,TRBV19,CASSSRGAGGGYEQFF,TGTGCCAGTAGTAGCCGAGGCGCGGGGGGGGGGTATGAGCAGTTCTTC
.,.,TRBJ2-2,TRBV7-9,CASSLDGVLFF,TGTGCCAGCAGCTTAGACGGGGTCCTGTTTTTT
TRBD2,.,TRBJ2-5,TRBV7-2,CASSLGVTSGIRETQYF,TGTGCCAGCAGCTTGGGGGTGACTAGCGGGATTAGGGAGACCCAGTACTTC
.,.,TRBJ2-5,TRBV20-1,CSAIRTAQETQYF,TGCAGTGCTATCAGGACAGCTCAAGAGACCCAGTACTTC
.,once,TRBJ2-5,TRBV12-3/TRBV12-4,CASSFERAFYETQYF,TGTGCCAGCAGTTTTGAGAGGGCTTTTTATGAGACCCAGTACTTC
TRBD1,few,TRBJ2-7,TRBV20-1,CSASGTGGYEQYF,TGCAGTGCTTCCGGGACAGGGGGCTACGAGCAGTACTTC
.,.,TRBJ1-6,TRBV11-2,CASSSLEGVDSPLHF,TGTGCCAGCAGCTCCTTGGAAGGGGTGGATTCACCCCTCCACTTT
TRBD2,.,TRBJ2-5,TRBV7-2,CASSLGTSGGRETQYF,TGTGCCAGCAGCTTAGGGACTAGCGGGGGCCGGGAGACCCAGTACTTC
TRBD2,.,TRBJ2-5,TRBV30,CAWRLSGIQETQYF,TGTGCCTGGAGGCTCAGCGGGATTCAAGAGACCCAGTACTTC
.,few,TRBJ2-1,TRBV6-2/TRBV6-3,CASSYLNEQFF,TGTGCCAGCAGTTACCTCAATGAGCAGTTCTTC
TRBD2,.,TRBJ2-7,TRBV19,CASSIKSGGRIYEQYF,TGTGCCAGTAGTATTAAAAGCGGGGGCCGTATCTACGAGCAGTACTTC
.,.,TRBJ2-7,TRBV25-1,CASSDKFPGPGQYF,TGTGCCAGCAGTGACAAATTTCCCGGACCGGGGCAGTACTTC
TRBD1,.,TRBJ1-1,TRBV4-1,CASSQVGTGNTEAFF,TGCGCCAGCAGCCAAGTAGGGACAGGGAACACTGAAGCTTTCTTT
.,.,TRBJ1-5,TRBV11-2,CASSLVDSPNQPQHF,TGTGCCAGCAGCTTAGTCGACAGCCCAAATCAGCCCCAGCATTTT
.,few,TRBJ2-2,TRBV12-5,CASGLVRQFTGELFF,TGTGCTAGTGGTTTGGTACGTCAGTTCACCGGGGAGCTGTTTTTT
.,.,TRBJ1-2,TRBV18,CASSPADSPLANYGYTF,TGTGCCAGCTCACCGGCAGACAGCCCCTTAGCTAACTATGGCTACACCTTC
TRBD1,once,TRBJ2-3,TRBV20-1,CSARAGQLTDTQYF,TGCAGTGCTAGAGCGGGACAGCTCACAGATACGCAGTATTTT
.,.,TRBJ1-1,TRBV5-4,CASSFGRDFEAFF,TGTGCCAGCAGCTTCGGCAGGGATTTTGAAGCTTTCTTT
.,few,TRBJ2-1,TRBV7-2,CASRYRDLNYNEQFF,TGTGCCAGCAGGTACCGGGACTTAAACTACAATGAGCAGTTCTTC
.,few,TRBJ2-2,TRBV6-2/TRBV6-3,CASSYSGGTGELFF,TGTGCCAGCAGTTACTCTGGCGGCACCGGGGAGCTGTTTTTT
.,.,TRBJ2-2,TRBV12-3/TRBV12-4,CATTVQGGTGELFF,TGTGCCACTACGGTACAGGGTGGAACCGGGGAGCTGTTTTTT
.,.,TRBJ1-5,TRBV5-6,CASTALGANQPQHF,TGTGCCAGCACCGCGCTGGGGGCGAATCAGCCCCAGCATTTT
.,.,TRBJ1-1,TRBV7-9,CASRPSKNTEAFF,TGTGCCAGCCGTCCAAGTAAGAACACTGAAGCTTTCTTT
.,.,TRBJ2-3,TRBV6-1,CASRVRGAETDTQYF,TGTGCCAGCAGAGTCAGGGGGGCGGAGACAGATACGCAGTATTTT
.,few,TRBJ1-5,TRBV12-3/TRBV12-4,CASRYGGDQPQHF,TGTGCCAGCAGGTACGGGGGGGATCAGCCCCAGCATTTT
.,few,TRBJ1-6,TRBV7-2,CASSLEGARDSPLHF,TGTGCCAGCAGCTTAGAAGGGGCGAGGGATTCACCCCTCCACTTT
.,few,TRBJ2-7,TRBV12-3/TRBV12-4,CASRFGRSYEQYF,TGTGCCAGCAGATTCGGACGGTCCTACGAGCAGTACTTC
TRBD2,.,TRBJ2-2,TRBV12-3/TRBV12-4,CASSPGERENTGELFF,TGTGCCAGCAGTCCCGGTGAGCGGGAGAACACCGGGGAGCTGTTTTTT
TRBD2,.,TRBJ2-2,TRBV7-2,CASSGRGGDTGELFF,TGTGCCAGCAGCGGTCGGGGGGGCGACACCGGGGAGCTGTTTTTT
TRBD1,few,TRBJ2-7,TRBV7-2,CASRRGPASYEQYF,TGTGCCAGTAGAAGGGGGCCGGCCTCCTACGAGCAGTACTTC